One sample yielded the 14 T cell receptor beta chains listed below, sequenced in a study of vaccination effects on CD4 cells after COVID-19. These TCRs are of unknown antigen specificity. TCRdb's table, derived via immunoSEQ multiplex PCR, lists solely in-frame clones and lacks some. Here the sample spans approximately 54,000 clones, 75% to 90% being singletons. Antigen-specific CD4+ T cells expanded by the ViraFEST assay with viral peptide pools were then sequenced. Scientists isolated CD4+ T cells after a roughly 9-day culture period ended. Sequenced here: CD4+ T cells from PBMCs cultured with HCoV-229E spike peptides, sampled before COVID-19 vaccination. The source is a human donor who received a COVID-19 vaccine.

The rearrangement joins TRBV18 to TRBJ2-4; 9 bases are a match to TRBD2. V lost 1 base to trimming and J lost 3 bases; unmatched junction nucleotides: 4. The CDR3 length is 16 residues. Germline V gene data show CDR1 as KGHSH and CDR2 as LQKENI. CDR3 amino acids: CASSPLAGDDKNIQYF. The CDR3 region has the DNA TGTGCCAGCTCACCACTAGCGGGGGATGACAAAAACATTCAGTACTTC.

The chain couples TRBV2 to TRBJ1-1, with TRBD1 as a possible D gene (5 bases). The germline V and J ends were trimmed by 7 bases and 1 base, with 13 bases remaining between them. Per germline, CDR1 SNHLY and CDR2 FYNNEI. CDR3 size: 14 residues. The CDR3, as DNA: TGTGCCAGCACGGGGCGGGTCCAGAACACTGAAGCTTTCTTT. Its protein product is CASTGRVQNTEAFF.

V is TRBV6-5 and J is TRBJ2-2, with TRBD2 as a possible D gene (5 bases). V shed 6 bases and J shed 1 base, with 9 bases lying between them. CDR1 and CDR2 (germline): MNHEY, SVGAGI. The CDR3 length is 14 residues. The chain's CDR3 is CASRGRQNTGELFF. DNA for the CDR3: TGTGCCAGCAGGGGGAGACAGAACACCGGGGAGCTGTTTTTT.

The chain has TRBV29-1 and TRBJ1-2, with D possibly matching TRBD1 (5 bases). The germline V and J ends were trimmed by 2 bases and 4 bases, with 14 bases remaining between them. Looked up from germline, CDR1 is SQVTM and CDR2 is ANQGSEA. The CDR3 sequence is 14 residues long. CDR3 amino acids: CSVERGQGGYGYTF. Written as DNA, the CDR3 is TGCAGCGTTGAACGAGGGCAGGGCGGCTATGGCTACACCTTC.

J is TRBJ1-5 and V is TRBV6-5, with D unresolved. The CDR3 consists of 13 residues. Germline V gene sequence: CDR1 MNHEY, CDR2 SVGAGI. Trimming removed 6 bases at V and 10 bases at J, with 16 bases between. The CDR3, as DNA: TGTGCCAGCAGCAATAAGGCAGGCCAACCCCAGCATTTT. Translation: CASSNKAGQPQHF.

J is TRBJ2-5 and V is TRBV5-1; D is uncertain. CDR3 length equals 11 residues. Trimming took 2 bases from V and 5 from J, leaving 4 bases between them. Germline V lookup: CDR1 SGHRS, CDR2 YFSETQ. Written as DNA, the CDR3 is TGCGCCAGCAGCTTCGTGGAGACCCAGTACTTC. Translation gives CASSFVETQYF.

This clone was counted once. V usage is TRBV27 and J usage is TRBJ1-2; D is possibly TRBD1 (6 bases). The CDR3 runs 13 residues. CDR1 is MNHEY, CDR2 SMNVEV, per germline (reference sequence). The V gene lost 5 bases and the J gene lost 7 bases, with 14 bases spanning the gap. CDR3 residues: CASSQTGFRGYTF. CDR3 DNA sequence: TGTGCCAGCAGTCAAACAGGGTTCCGTGGCTACACCTTC.

The V call is TRBV6-5, the J call TRBJ1-6; the match to TRBD1 covers 7 bases. V shed 7 bases and J 5 bases; nucleotides not matched to a gene: 8. The CDR3 runs 15 residues. CDR1 MNHEY and CDR2 SVGAGI come from the germline V gene. The CDR3 loop is CASTAGTANNSPLHF. The CDR3 nucleotides read TGTGCCAGCACCGCAGGGACAGCAAATAATTCACCCCTCCACTTT.

The V gene is TRBV4-1, the J gene TRBJ2-5; no reliable D call. In germline, CDR1 is MGHRA, CDR2 YSYEKL. CDR3 length equals 15 residues. Trimming took off 1 base at V and 4 bases at J, with 13 bases between the two ends. The CDR3 is CASSQGRVDGETQYF. CDR3 DNA: TGCGCCAGCAGCCAAGGTCGGGTCGACGGAGAGACCCAGTACTTC.

V and J are TRBV30 and TRBJ1-6, with 7 bases fitting TRBD1. CDR1 is GTSNPN, CDR2 SVGIG, per germline (reference sequence). The CDR3 has 15 amino acids. Trimming removed 3 bases from V and 3 bases from J; junction bases left unmatched: 5. CDR3 nucleotide sequence: TGTGCCTGGAGGACAGGGTTTATCTATAATTCACCCCTCCACTTT. Translated, it gives CAWRTGFIYNSPLHF.

The chain couples TRBV5-1 to TRBJ1-3; D possibly corresponds to TRBD1 (5 bases). Germline CDR1 is SGHRS and CDR2 is YFSETQ. This CDR3 has 15 amino acids. The ends were cut back, 4 bases at V and 6 bases at J, with 17 bases in the middle. CDR3 DNA sequence: TGCGCCAGCAGCGCCGACGGGGCCATAGCAAACACCATATATTTT. Protein product: CASSADGAIANTIYF.

On this clone: A read error may produce the germline difference seen at one junction end. The V and J genes are TRBV2 and TRBJ2-3; 7 bases agree with TRBD2. CDR3 length equals 15 residues. Germline-derived CDR1 and CDR2 are SNHLY and FYNNEI. This chain's CDR3 is CASKARRGNTDTQYF. CDR3 DNA: TGTGCGAGCAAGGCGCGGCGGGGGAACACAGATACGCAGTATTTT.

The gene calls are TRBV19 and TRBJ2-5, with 8 bases matching TRBD2. In germline, CDR1 is LNHDA, CDR2 SQIVND (reference sequence). J gave up 1 base and V 3 bases, and 4 bases lay outside the gene matches. The CDR3 consists of 15 residues. CDR3 region: CASSMGAGGQETQYF. CDR3 in DNA: TGTGCCAGTAGTATGGGCGCGGGGGGCCAAGAGACCCAGTACTTC.

The chain uses TRBV28 and TRBJ2-1; 11 bases fit TRBD2. This CDR3 has 16 amino acids. The germline V gene has CDR1 MDHEN and CDR2 SYDVKM. The ends lost 2 bases at V and 4 bases at J; junction bases unmatched: 4. Here the CDR3 reads CASSLPRTSGYNEQFF. The CDR3 coding sequence is TGTGCCAGCAGTTTACCCAGGACTAGCGGGTACAATGAGCAGTTCTTC.